Presented here are 27 T cell receptor beta chains from one specimen sequenced in a study of blood T cell repertoires in COVID-19. Repertoires were generated with immunoSEQ multiplex PCR, while TCRdb's copy carries only in-frame clones and drops some. The sample carries about 160,000 clones, approximately 88% recorded once. The sequencing input was peripheral blood. These TCRs come from a woman older than 75 with active or convalescent COVID-19.

V is TRBV7-2 and J is TRBJ1-1; D unclear. CDR3 length: 14 amino acids. Germline V gene data show CDR1 as SGHTA and CDR2 as FQGNSA. Trimming took off 8 bases at V and 1 base at J, with 14 bases between the two ends. The CDR3 DNA reads as TGTGCCAGCTCCCGCGGGCCCGCGAACACTGAAGCTTTCTTT. It yields the protein CASSRGPANTEAFF.

This clone was picked up a small number of times. The chain joins TRBV7-2 to TRBJ2-3; no firm D call. Trimming shortened V by 6 bases and J by 6 bases, and 10 bases separated the two germline ends. This CDR3 has 12 amino acids. CDR1 and CDR2 (germline): SGHTA, FQGNSA. For the CDR3, the DNA is TGTGCCAGCAGGTCTAACTCCGATACGCAGTATTTT. This gives the protein CASRSNSDTQYF.

The chain combines TRBV19 with TRBJ1-1; TRBD1 agrees at 7 bases. The germline V gene encodes CDR1 LNHDA and CDR2 SQIVND (reference sequence). CDR3 size: 17 residues. The trim removed 3 bases at V and 0 bases at J, leaving 10 bases unmatched. CDR3 sequence (DNA): TGTGCCAGTAGTATGTCGAGACAGGGTTTCGTGAACACTGAAGCTTTCTTT. This translates into CASSMSRQGFVNTEAFF.

The V gene is TRBV9, the J gene TRBJ2-1, with TRBD2 identical over 11 bases. Germline V gene data show CDR1 as SGDLS and CDR2 as YYNGEE. The junction had 10 bases not matched to a gene; V was cut back by 0 bases and J by 5 bases. The CDR3 runs to 18 residues. This CDR3 reads CASSVGASGTSGHNEQFF. The DNA for the CDR3 is TGTGCCAGCAGCGTAGGGGCTTCGGGGACTAGCGGTCACAATGAGCAGTTCTTC.

This chain connects TRBV10-1 to TRBJ2-2, with D possibly matching TRBD1 (6 bases). The CDR3 extends over 14 amino acids. Trimming took off 3 bases at V and 5 bases at J, with 10 bases between the two ends. Germline CDR1 WNHNN, CDR2 SYGVQD (reference sequence). This CDR3 reads CASSETGRTGELFF. CDR3 sequence (DNA): TGCGCCAGCAGTGAAACAGGGAGAACCGGGGAGCTGTTTTTT.

This chain joins TRBV10-3 and TRBJ2-1; D may be TRBD1 (6 bases). CDR1 is ENHRY and CDR2 is SYGVKD in the germline V gene. Trimming shortened V by 4 bases and J by 4 bases, and 17 bases separated the two germline ends. This CDR3 has 16 amino acids. The CDR3 spells CAISGNAGTPYNEQFF. DNA for the CDR3: TGTGCCATCAGTGGTAACGCCGGGACACCTTACAATGAGCAGTTCTTC.

This chain joins TRBV7-2 and TRBJ1-4, with D maybe TRBD1 (6 bases). Germline CDR1 reads SGHTA; CDR2 reads FQGNSA. Deletions cut 5 bases from V and 3 bases from J, with 13 bases between. The CDR3 totals 15 residues. The chain's CDR3 is CASSHTGTPNEKLFF. The DNA for the CDR3 is TGTGCCAGCAGCCATACCGGGACACCTAATGAAAAACTGTTTTTT. Full variable domain (rest looked up from reference TRBV7-2 and TRBJ1-4): GAGVSQSPSNKVTEKGKDVELRCDPISGHTALYWYRQSLGQGLEFLIYFQGNSAPDKSGLPSDRFSAERTGGSVSTLTIQRTQQEDSAVYLCASSHTGTPNEKLFFGSGTQLSVL.

This chain joins TRBV27 and TRBJ1-6; D is unclear. The length of the CDR3 is 16 residues. V was cut by 8 bases and J by 0 bases, with 14 bases left in between. The germline V gene encodes CDR1 MNHEY and CDR2 SMNVEV (reference sequence). CDR3 in amino acids: CASRSWQDSYNSPLHF. CDR3 bases: TGTGCCAGCCGCTCATGGCAAGACTCCTATAATTCACCCCTCCACTTT.

This clone was picked up a small number of times. The chain is built from TRBV29-1 and TRBJ1-2; 8 positions agree with TRBD1. The V segment lost 4 bases and the J segment 4 bases; nucleotides outside the gene matches: 8. Germline V CDR1 and CDR2: SQVTM, ANQGSEA. CDR3 length: 14 amino acids. This chain's CDR3 is CSVGTPGGPYGYTF. CDR3 in DNA: TGCAGCGTTGGAACGCCAGGGGGCCCCTATGGCTACACCTTC.

This CDR3 is CASSYNSPGELFF. The CDR3 bases are TGTGCCAGCAGTTATAACTCCCCGGGGGAGCTGTTTTTT. The chain carries TRBV6-2 or TRBV6-3 and TRBJ2-2; D is unresolved. V shed 3 bases and J shed 8 bases, with 10 bases lying between them. Germline loops: CDR1 MNHEY, CDR2 SVGEGT. CDR3 size: 13 residues.

The chain is built from TRBV7-8 and TRBJ1-5; 8 positions match TRBD1. The trim removed 7 bases at V and 0 bases at J, leaving 5 bases unmatched. Germline-derived CDR1 and CDR2 are SGHVS and FQNEAQ. The CDR3 is 15 amino acids. For the CDR3, the DNA is TGTGCCAGCAAACAGGGGGACTATAGCAATCAGCCCCAGCATTTT. Translated: CASKQGDYSNQPQHF.

The J gene is TRBJ2-3, the V gene TRBV4-3; D possibly corresponds to TRBD1 (6 bases). CDR1 is LGHNA, CDR2 YSLEER, per germline. V shed 1 base and J shed 2 bases, with 19 bases lying between them. The CDR3 has 18 residues. The CDR3 sequence is CASSQGPKPGQVTDTQYF. Written as DNA, the CDR3 is TGCGCCAGCAGCCAAGGACCTAAACCGGGACAAGTCACAGATACGCAGTATTTT.

About this clone: Lacking the conserved final phenylalanine or tryptophan, this CDR3 likely reflects a read error. It is unclear where the CDR3 begins or ends on the DNA, so no DNA is shown, and the CDR3 is as TCRdb lists it. The gene calls are TRBV2 and TRBJ2-7; the table names TRBD2, a call not compared with the DNA. Germline values: CDR1 SNHLY, CDR2 FYNNEI. The CDR3 has 9 amino acids, counting both end residues. This CDR3 is CASRARGLL.

The gene calls are TRBV24-1 and TRBJ1-5; D ambiguous. V was clipped by 4 bases and J by 6 bases, with 9 bases between them. Germline CDR1 is KGHDR and CDR2 is SFDVKD. CDR3 size: 13 residues. Here the CDR3 DNA reads TGTGCCACCAGTGAGCAGGAGGGTCAGCCCCAGCATTTT. Residues: CATSEQEGQPQHF.

The chain employs TRBV3-1 (or the pseudogene TRBV3-2) and TRBJ1-1; D possibly corresponds to TRBD1 (5 bases). This CDR3 has 15 residues. Trimming shortened V by 2 bases and J by 1 base, and 11 bases separated the two germline ends. The germline CDR1 and CDR2 sequences are LGHDT and YNNKEL (reference sequence). The chain's CDR3 is CASSQRGTGNTEAFF. As DNA, the CDR3 is TGTGCCAGCAGCCAAAGGGGAACAGGGAACACTGAAGCTTTCTTT.

The chain links TRBV19 to TRBJ2-3; 12 nucleotides align to TRBD2. The CDR3 has 16 residues. CDR1 is LNHDA and CDR2 is SQIVND in the germline V gene (reference sequence). Trimming cost V 2 bases and J 2 bases; bases outside gene matches: 2. For the CDR3, the DNA is TGTGCCAGTAGTATATCTAGCGGGGGGGCCACAGATACGCAGTATTTT. This gives the protein CASSISSGGATDTQYF.

The rearrangement uses TRBV4-1 and TRBJ2-7; weak D call: TRBD2 (6 bases). This CDR3 region has 16 residues. The germline V gene encodes CDR1 MGHRA and CDR2 YSYEKL. V was cut by 0 bases and J by 1 base, with 13 bases left in between. The CDR3 loop is CASSQDLGGRSYEQYF. The CDR3 nucleotides are TGCGCCAGCAGCCAAGATTTGGGGGGTAGGTCCTACGAGCAGTACTTC.

The gene calls are TRBV30 and TRBJ1-5; 7 nucleotides line up with TRBD1. V lost 7 bases and J lost 6; bases outside the gene matches: 9. Germline V gene data show CDR1 as GTSNPN and CDR2 as SVGIG (reference sequence). The CDR3 runs to 13 residues. CDR3 amino acids: CAYDREYGQPQHF. CDR3 coding DNA: TGTGCCTACGACAGGGAATACGGTCAGCCCCAGCATTTT.

The chain couples TRBV11-1 to TRBJ2-6; TRBD1 matches at 9 bases. Trimming removed 0 bases from V and 0 bases from J; junction bases left unmatched: 3. Per germline, CDR1 SGHAT and CDR2 FQDESV (reference sequence). The CDR3 is 18 amino acids. The CDR3 DNA follows: TGTGCCAGCAGCTTAGCGAGGACAGGGGTCTCTGGGGCCAACGTCCTGACTTTC. Its translation: CASSLARTGVSGANVLTF. The whole variable domain, remainder taken from reference TRBV11-1 and TRBJ2-6, is EAEVAQSPRYKITEKSQAVAFWCDPISGHATLYWYRQILGQGPELLVQFQDESVVDDSQLPKDRFSAERLKGVDSTLKIQPAELGDSAMYLCASSLARTGVSGANVLTFGAGSRLTVL.

The rearrangement joins TRBV4-3 to TRBJ1-2, with 9 bases fitting TRBD1. The CDR3 consists of 16 residues. Trimming removed 0 bases from V and 5 bases from J; junction bases left unmatched: 7. Germline V gene sequence: CDR1 LGHNA, CDR2 YSLEER. The CDR3 here is CASSQDYIGTGYGYTF. The DNA for the CDR3 is TGCGCCAGCAGCCAAGATTATATTGGGACAGGGTATGGCTACACCTTC.

The chain recombines TRBV7-6 with TRBJ2-5; the D is unclear. Germline V lookup: CDR1 SGHVS, CDR2 FNYEAQ. This CDR3 is 11 amino acids long. V was trimmed by 5 bases and J by 5 bases, leaving 6 bases between them. Written as DNA, the CDR3 is TGTGCCAGCAGCGCACGGGAGACCCAGTACTTC. Protein sequence: CASSARETQYF.

The rearrangement uses TRBV6-5 and TRBJ1-1; a possible D gene is TRBD1 (6 bases). Germline-derived CDR1 and CDR2 are MNHEY and SVGAGI. V was cut by 0 bases and J by 14 bases, with 25 bases left in between. CDR3 length: 16 residues. The CDR3 here is CASSYSRGRQAPDPFF. CDR3 DNA: TGTGCCAGCAGTTACTCGAGGGGGAGACAGGCCCCCGACCCCTTCTTT.

This chain uses TRBV6-1 with TRBJ2-3, with a weak D call TRBD2 (6 bases). V lost 1 base, J lost 0 bases, and 11 bases lay in between. The germline CDR1 and CDR2 sequences are MNHNS and SASEGT. CDR3 length: 16 residues. The CDR3 region has the DNA TGTGCCAGCAGTGAAGGGTGGGACTCTAGCACAGATACGCAGTATTTT. It translates to CASSEGWDSSTDTQYF.

The J gene is TRBJ2-3, the V gene TRBV7-2; possible D gene TRBD1, 6 bases. The CDR3 has 15 amino acids. V was pared by 4 bases and J by 4 bases, with 15 bases between. Germline CDR1 reads SGHTA; CDR2 reads FQGNSA. The CDR3, as DNA: TGTGCCAGCAGCTCGTCAGGGGTTGGGGCAGATACGCAGTATTTT. Its translation is CASSSSGVGADTQYF.

This sequence joins TRBV27 and TRBJ1-2; D unresolved. This CDR3 comprises 13 residues. Trimming took off 2 bases at V and 5 bases at J, with 9 bases between the two ends. Germline CDR1 and CDR2: MNHEY and SMNVEV (reference sequence). The CDR3 DNA sequence: TGTGCCAGCAGTTTACGGCCAGGTTATGGCTACACCTTC. Translation: CASSLRPGYGYTF.

The CDR3 loop is CASSLMTGRGGYEQYF. CDR3 in DNA: TGCGCCAGCAGCCTTATGACGGGCAGGGGAGGGTACGAGCAGTACTTC. The chain employs TRBV4-1 and TRBJ2-7; a possible D gene is TRBD2 (7 bases). Germline CDR1 MGHRA, CDR2 YSYEKL. Trimming removed 4 bases from V and 4 bases from J, with 20 bases in between. This CDR3 is built from 16 residues.

The rearrangement joins TRBV3-1 (or the pseudogene TRBV3-2) to TRBJ1-2; 7 positions agree with TRBD1. Germline lookup yields CDR1 LGHDT and CDR2 YNNKEL (reference sequence). The CDR3 loop spans 12 amino acids. The V gene end was trimmed by 2 bases and the J gene end by 10 bases; junction bases not matched to a gene: 4. The CDR3 coding sequence is TGTGCCAGCAGCCAACAGGGGGTAAACTACACCTTC. Translated: CASSQQGVNYTF.